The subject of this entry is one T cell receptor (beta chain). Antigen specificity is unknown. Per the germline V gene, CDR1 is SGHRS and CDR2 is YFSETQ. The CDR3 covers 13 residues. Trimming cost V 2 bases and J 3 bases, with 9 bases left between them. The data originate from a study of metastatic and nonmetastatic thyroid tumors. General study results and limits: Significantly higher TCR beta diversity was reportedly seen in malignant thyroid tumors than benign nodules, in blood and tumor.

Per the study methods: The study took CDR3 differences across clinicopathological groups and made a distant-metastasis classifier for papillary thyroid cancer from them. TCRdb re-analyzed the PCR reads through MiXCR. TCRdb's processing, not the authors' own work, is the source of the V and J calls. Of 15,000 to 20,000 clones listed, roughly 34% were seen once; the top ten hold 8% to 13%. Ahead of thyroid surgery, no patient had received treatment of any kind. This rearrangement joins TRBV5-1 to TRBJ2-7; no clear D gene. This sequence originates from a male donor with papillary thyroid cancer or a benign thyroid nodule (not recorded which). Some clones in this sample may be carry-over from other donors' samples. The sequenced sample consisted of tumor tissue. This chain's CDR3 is CASSFRTDYEQYF. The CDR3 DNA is TGCGCCAGCAGCTTTCGTACAGACTACGAGCAGTACTTC.